This record concerns one T cell receptor beta chain sequence. Methods used by the authors: For nucleated cells, counts were estimated from reference gene primer amplification. The table came from immunoSEQ multiplex PCR; TCRdb's copy has only in-frame clones and leaves some out. D and trimming were read from the DNA, whereas the V and J calls and clone size are those reported in that table. The sample shows about 150,000 clones, approximately 89% of them seen only once. The data were taken from a study of blood T cell repertoires in COVID-19. Background on the study: COVID-19 samples collected from the United States, Italy and Spain covered acute and convalescent phases. The cDNA or gDNA used as material had been derived from T cells, B-cell-depleted T cells, or PBMCs.

Germline CDR1 and CDR2: SNHLY and FYNNEI. V was pared by 2 bases and J by 0 bases, with 10 bases between. The CDR3 covers 15 residues. This receptor was obtained from a human donor in a cohort sampled during active COVID-19. Sequenced material: peripheral blood. The chain has TRBV2 and TRBJ1-1; D gene ambiguous. DNA of the CDR3: TGTGCCAGCAGTGAAATTGAGAGAATGAACACTGAAGCTTTCTTT. This sequence encodes CASSEIERMNTEAFF.